The 18 T cell receptor beta chains below were found in one sample sequenced in a study of regulatory T cells in long-lasting Graves disease. Documented time point: newly diagnosed GD, antithyroid drugs for less than 3 months. RNA extracted from PBMCs served as the sequencing template. Arm-PCR of CDR3 regions and iRepertoire HTBI primers were the basis on which TCR beta libraries were built. TCRdb re-called the multiplex PCR reads through MiXCR, storing one row per CDR3 protein. There are over 500,000 distinct CDR3 sequences in the sample; roughly 15% occur only once, and 18% lies in the top ten. This sample also appeared in a second study, on T cells in Graves' hyperthyroidism and ophthalmopathy.

The sequences come from peripheral blood mononuclear cells (PBMCs), collected at new diagnosis, from a patient treated with antithyroid drugs. The receptors shown here come from a woman aged 30 to 39 with Graves disease.

The CDR3 sequence: CASSSKSTVVGEPQHF. CDR3 bases: TGTGCCAGCAGCTCTAAGTCGACGGTCGTCGGGGAGCCCCAGCATTTT. This chain links TRBV7-8 with TRBJ1-5; D remains unclear. Germline V gives CDR1 SGHVS, CDR2 FQNEAQ. The CDR3 is 16 amino acids. V was shortened by 4 bases and J by 8 bases, with 21 bases between the two germline ends.

This clonotype was detected many times. J is TRBJ2-2 and V is TRBV6-1; 8 nucleotides line up with TRBD2. CDR3 length: 15 residues. V lost 11 bases and J lost 0; bases outside the gene matches: 8. Germline V gene sequence: CDR1 MNHNS, CDR2 SASEGT. The CDR3 sequence: CAGLTGGANTGELFF. CDR3 nucleotides: TGTGCCGGCTTAACGGGGGGGGCGAACACCGGGGAGCTGTTTTTT.

On this clonotype: The junction and the germline gene differ at one end; a read error may be behind it. The chain employs TRBV7-9 and TRBJ1-5; no reliable D call. Germline assignment: CDR1 SEHNR and CDR2 FQNEAQ (reference sequence). The CDR3 spans 14 residues. CDR3 sequence: CASSFEGPNQPQRF. The DNA of the CDR3 is TGTGCCAGCAGCTTCGAGGGCCCTAATCAGCCCCAGCGTTTT. Drawing the rest from reference TRBV7-9 and TRBJ1-5, the complete variable domain is DTGVSQNPRHKITKRGQNVTFRCDPISEHNRLYWYRQTLGQGPEFLTYFQNEAQLEKSRLLSDRFSAERPKGSFSTLEIQRTEQGDSAMYLCASSFEGPNQPQRFGDGTRLSIL.

To note about this clonotype: This may stem from a read error, because a much larger clone lies one nucleotide away. V usage is TRBV11-2 and J usage is TRBJ1-1, with 10 bases fitting TRBD1. CDR1 and CDR2 (germline): SGHAT, FQNNGV. This CDR3 has 14 amino acids. CDR3 sequence reads: CASTGQGGNIEAFF. CDR3 bases: TGTGCCAGCACCGGACAGGGGGGGAACATTGAAGCTTTCTTT.

This clonotype was seen a handful of times. The chain joins TRBV6-9 to TRBJ1-1; a possible D gene is TRBD1 (5 bases). CDR1 MNHGY and CDR2 SVAAGI come from the germline V gene. The ends were cut back, 3 bases at V and 2 bases at J, with 19 bases in the middle. The CDR3 totals 17 residues. The CDR3 spells CASSYTWPGLGNTEAFF. CDR3 nucleotide sequence: TGTGCCAGCAGTTACACCTGGCCAGGGCTGGGCAACACTGAAGCTTTCTTT.

This clonotype was found many times. This chain connects TRBV24-1 to TRBJ2-5, with 11 nucleotides matching TRBD1. CDR3 length equals 14 residues. The V and J ends lost 5 bases and 8 bases, in that order; junction bases with no gene match: 6. Germline V gene lookup returns CDR1 KGHDR and CDR2 SFDVKD. This chain's CDR3 is CATSGTGGPATQYF. The CDR3 nucleotides read TGTGCCACCAGTGGGACAGGGGGCCCAGCCACCCAGTACTTC.

This clonotype was seen many times. This rearrangement joins TRBV29-1 to TRBJ1-2; the match to TRBD1 covers 7 bases. J gave up 4 bases and V 4 bases, and 6 bases lay outside the gene matches. The length of the CDR3 is 13 residues. Germline lookup yields CDR1 SQVTM and CDR2 ANQGSEA. CDR3 sequence (DNA): TGCAGCGTTGTACAGGGGAGCGCCTATGGCTACACCTTC. Encoded protein: CSVVQGSAYGYTF. Full variable domain (rest looked up from reference TRBV29-1 and TRBJ1-2): SAVISQKPSRDICQRGTSLTIQCQVDSQVTMMFWYRQQPGQSLTLIATANQGSEATYESGFVIDKFPISRPNLTFSTLTVSNMSPEDSSIYLCSVVQGSAYGYTFGSGTRLTVV.

This clonotype was counted only a few times. The gene calls are TRBV11-2 and TRBJ1-5, with D hard to call. The CDR3 extends over 16 amino acids. V dropped 0 bases and J dropped 2 bases, with 11 bases sitting between them. Germline loops: CDR1 SGHAT, CDR2 FQNNGV. The CDR3 loop reads CASSLDPFGGNQPQHF. DNA of the CDR3: TGTGCCAGCAGCTTAGATCCCTTTGGGGGCAATCAGCCCCAGCATTTT.

The chain couples TRBV5-1 to TRBJ1-6; 10 positions match TRBD1. Per germline, CDR1 SGHRS and CDR2 YFSETQ. CDR3 size: 14 residues. V lost 2 bases to trimming and J lost 9 bases; unmatched junction nucleotides: 2. The CDR3 loop reads CASSFRDRGSPLHF. DNA of the CDR3: TGCGCCAGCAGCTTCCGGGACAGGGGTTCACCCCTCCACTTT.

V is TRBV25-1 and J is TRBJ2-5, with unresolved D. Trimming left V 8 bases short and J 3 bases short, with 4 bases between. The CDR3 loop spans 10 amino acids. The germline V gene encodes CDR1 MGHDK and CDR2 SYGVNS. The CDR3 is CASAKETQYF. The CDR3 DNA is TGTGCCAGCGCCAAAGAGACCCAGTACTTC.

V gene TRBV18 combines with J gene TRBJ1-4, with unresolved D. This CDR3 contains 15 residues. Germline V gene sequence: CDR1 KGHSH, CDR2 LQKENI. The V gene lost 2 bases and the J gene lost 1 base, with 8 bases spanning the gap. In DNA form, the CDR3 reads TGTGCCAGCTCACCAATGGTGGGAACTAATGAAAAACTGTTTTTT. This codes for CASSPMVGTNEKLFF.

This clonotype was seen many times. The chain is built from TRBV2 and TRBJ1-6, with D unclear. CDR1 and CDR2 (germline): SNHLY, FYNNEI. V lost 7 bases to trimming and J lost 0 bases, with 10 bases between them. The length of the CDR3 is 15 residues. The CDR3 DNA follows: TGTGCCAGCAATGAGAGGAGCTCCTATAATTCACCCCTCCACTTT. Translated, it gives CASNERSSYNSPLHF.

This clonotype has more than one count but fewer than ten. This chain links TRBV7-9 with TRBJ2-7, with 9 positions matching TRBD1. This CDR3 spans 17 amino acids. The V segment lost 4 bases and the J segment 7 bases; nucleotides outside the gene matches: 17. CDR1 is SEHNR, CDR2 FQNEAQ, per germline (reference sequence). CDR3 loop: CASSSAWDRDPEVEQYF. The CDR3 DNA sequence: TGTGCCAGCAGCTCGGCCTGGGACAGGGATCCCGAGGTGGAGCAGTACTTC.

V and J are TRBV20-1 and TRBJ1-2; 9 positions match TRBD1. In germline, CDR1 is DFQATT, CDR2 SNEGSKA (reference sequence). The CDR3 loop spans 14 amino acids. Trimming cost V 5 bases and J 3 bases; bases outside gene matches: 7. The CDR3 spells CSARTGQGYYGYTF. The CDR3 region has the DNA TGCAGTGCTCGGACGGGACAGGGTTACTATGGCTACACCTTC.

This clonotype was observed many times. The genes are TRBV25-1 and TRBJ1-2; the D gene is possibly TRBD1 (5 bases). Trimming took 4 bases from V and 8 from J, leaving 8 bases between them. The CDR3 has 11 residues. Germline V gene sequence: CDR1 MGHDK, CDR2 SYGVNS. The DNA of the CDR3 is TGTGCCAGCAGTGTGGGGGGAGGCTACACCTTC. Its protein product is CASSVGGGYTF.

This chain joins TRBV19 and TRBJ2-7, with 10 positions matching TRBD2. The CDR3 has 14 amino acids. Trimming removed 6 bases from V and 4 bases from J; junction bases left unmatched: 6. Germline loops: CDR1 LNHDA, CDR2 SQIVND (reference sequence). CDR3 residues: CASRMASGSYEQYF. In DNA, the CDR3 is TGTGCCAGTAGGATGGCTAGCGGGAGTTACGAGCAGTACTTC.

This clonotype was picked up many times. The chain joins TRBV27 to TRBJ1-4, with unresolved D. The V end lost 6 bases, the J end lost 2 bases, and 7 bases lay between the germline ends. Germline V CDR1 and CDR2: MNHEY, SMNVEV (reference sequence). The CDR3 runs to 13 residues. The CDR3 here is CASRDVTNEKLFF. As DNA, the CDR3 is TGTGCCAGCAGGGACGTCACTAATGAAAAACTGTTTTTT.

This clonotype has just a few counts. V and J are TRBV30 and TRBJ1-5; maybe TRBD1 (6 bases). The CDR3 sequence is 13 residues long. Trimming stripped 5 bases from V and 4 bases from J, with 12 bases between. From germline, CDR1 is GTSNPN and CDR2 SVGIG (reference sequence). DNA for the CDR3: TGTGCCTGGGGTGACAGGTATAATCAGCCCCAGCATTTT. Translating it yields CAWGDRYNQPQHF.